The source of this TCR beta chain is a study of beta chain features in type 1 diabetes (dated by TCRdb to 2017 to 2018). About the study as a whole: No differences in mean age, gender distribution, total cell number or subset yield were found between patients and healthy donors. A total of over 90,000,000 sorted cells were examined across all samples, and a strong correlation was observed between cell number per subset and RNA yield. The study compared TCRB repertoires of sorted circulating CD4+ T cell subsets between recently diagnosed type 1 diabetes patients and matched healthy donors. Naive and central memory subsets were obtained from all 30 or so donors, but regulatory and stem cell-like memory subsets were isolated from only 8 patients and roughly 8 healthy donors. Here is what the overall study found, with its caveats: PCR may preferentially amplify shorter templates, but because patient and control samples were amplified and corrected together, any resulting skew would affect both groups equally. Because cDNA was sequenced instead of genomic DNA, highly expressing activated cells could be over-represented, though the groups showed no difference in activation or CD3 levels. A moderate but significant shortening of TCRB CDR3 length was observed in type 1 diabetes patients in all four CD4+ subsets. The naive, central memory and regulatory TCRB repertoires appeared to resemble one another more closely among patients than among healthy donors. Fewer insertions and more nucleotide deletions at VDJ recombination sites were observed in patients with type 1 diabetes, implying thymic rearrangement abnormalities. Only small numbers of individuals were included in the HLA sub-analyses, which left unresolved whether HLA type had any influence on TCRB rearrangement.

There are a few counts of this clone. This clone's antigen is unknown. No much larger clone exists at a distance of one base, and base qualities are not known. The entire isolated RNA was reverse transcribed using the High Capacity cDNA Reverse Transcription Kit, and thus expressed TCRB transcripts were sequenced. Naive, central memory and regulatory T cell samples underwent deep immunoSEQ sequencing, averaging around 3.7 million total reads per sample. Sorted cells were lysed in RLT buffer, and RNA was extracted using DNase-treated RNeasy Micro or Mini kits according to cell number. To prevent cross-contamination, every cell subset was processed on its own, while patient and healthy donor samples were processed together. The immunoSEQ multiplex PCR was used to amplify TCRB sequences from cDNA, yielding 87-bp fragments that span the CDR3 region. Sequencing of the amplicons was done on the Illumina HiSeq platform. From the authors' description of their analysis: PCR bias was computationally corrected using synthetic template baselines, reads within Hamming distance 2 were collapsed, and singletons that could not be merged were discarded. By aligning reads against IMGT, V, D and J genes, CDR3 length, and insertions or deletions at six rearrangement sites were assigned. Within each subset, clonotype counts were normalized to the number of sorted cells before true diversity and Gini coefficients were calculated with the tcR R package. The overlap coefficient, calculated on TCRB nucleotide sequences, was used to quantify repertoire sharing. Out-of-frame TCRB sequences from naive cells were analyzed to stand in for the pre-selection repertoire. In TCRdb, the immuneACCESS table is reduced to in-frame sequences with V and J assigned. These tables do not hold every clone; where another copy was compared, an unresolved V gene accounts for under half, and the others remain unexplained. V, J and clone size derive from that table, while D and trimming were established from the DNA sequence. Counted in this sample were around 600,000 clones; approximately 13% of them appeared once. Of the sample, 0.09% to 0.15% is held by the ten largest clones.

A single peripheral blood draw of around 0.11 L on average was collected from each donor into heparinised tubes. Using a panel that included CD45RO, CCR7, CD25, CD127, CD95 and CD27, naive, central memory, regulatory and stem cell-like memory CD4+ T cells were sorted on a BD FACSAria II. Every sorted population had a purity above 95%. Right away, PBMCs were isolated by Lymphoprep density gradient centrifugation and were stained directly, with no culture step. So that batch effects would be minimized, each experiment stained and sorted samples in pairs, pairing one healthy donor with one patient. V was cut back by 5 bases and J by 7 bases, leaving a gap of 14 bases between them. The CDR3, from cysteine to phenylalanine, totals 14 residues. Only CDR3 DNA is held: 42 bases, read in frame from base 1. CDR1 and CDR2 were assigned from the germline V gene (reference sequence) as MNHNY and SVGAGI.

This TCR derives from a man in his thirties or forties with type 1 diabetes. Sample: naive CD4+ T cells from blood. The sample's cell subset or site label is to be understood as: true naive CD4+ T cells. Recombination connected TRBV6-6 to TRBJ1-4; a weak D assignment points to TRBD1 (6 bases agree). Read as DNA, the sequence is TGTGCCAGCAGTCCCCAGGGGTTGGGTGAAAAACTGTTTTTT. This encodes CASSPQGLGEKLFF.